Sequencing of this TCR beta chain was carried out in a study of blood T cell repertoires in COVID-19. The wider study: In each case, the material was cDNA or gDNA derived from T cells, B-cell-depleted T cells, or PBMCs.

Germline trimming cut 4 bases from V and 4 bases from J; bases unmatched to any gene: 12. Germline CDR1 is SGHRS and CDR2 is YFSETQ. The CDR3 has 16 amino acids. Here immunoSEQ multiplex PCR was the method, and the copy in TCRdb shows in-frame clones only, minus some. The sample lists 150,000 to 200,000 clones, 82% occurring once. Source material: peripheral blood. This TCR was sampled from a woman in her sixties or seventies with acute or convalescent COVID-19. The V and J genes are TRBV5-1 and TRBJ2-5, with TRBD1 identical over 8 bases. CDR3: CASSIPTGADVETQYF. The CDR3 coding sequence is TGCGCCAGCAGCATACCGACAGGGGCGGACGTAGAGACCCAGTACTTC.